Following are 25 T cell receptor beta chains from one sample sequenced in a study of blood T cell repertoires in COVID-19. The method was immunoSEQ multiplex PCR; TCRdb's version includes in-frame clones alone and lacks a portion of them. The data hold about 83,000 clones, with roughly 82% observed a single time. The sequenced sample consisted of peripheral blood. The receptor set was obtained from a woman aged 80 or older with active or convalescent COVID-19.

V is TRBV28 and J is TRBJ1-5; 8 bases map to TRBD1. This CDR3 comprises 18 residues. CDR1 MDHEN and CDR2 SYDVKM come from the germline V gene. J gave up 0 bases and V 6 bases, and 13 bases lay outside the gene matches. The CDR3 protein is CASSPRDRFVNSNQPQHF. CDR3 DNA sequence: TGTGCCAGCAGCCCCAGGGACAGGTTCGTAAATAGCAATCAGCCCCAGCATTTT. Full variable domain (remainder filled in from reference TRBV28 and TRBJ1-5): DVKVTQSSRYLVKRTGEKVFLECVQDMDHENMFWYRQDPGLGLRLIYFSYDVKMKEKGDIPEGYSVSREKKERFSLILESASTNQTSMYLCASSPRDRFVNSNQPQHFGDGTRLSIL.

V gene TRBV6-2 or TRBV6-3 combines with J gene TRBJ2-1; D remains unclear. From germline, CDR1 is MNHEY and CDR2 SVGEGT. The CDR3 consists of 18 residues. Trimming shortened V by 5 bases and J by 0 bases, and 20 bases separated the two germline ends. This CDR3 reads CASSTNKVTPSSYNEQFF. CDR3 bases: TGTGCCAGCAGTACTAACAAGGTAACACCGAGCTCCTACAATGAGCAGTTCTTC.

This chain links TRBV3-1 (or the pseudogene TRBV3-2) with TRBJ2-7; D gene uncertain. Germline V gene lookup returns CDR1 LGHDT and CDR2 YNNKEL (reference sequence). Trimming left V 4 bases short and J 3 bases short, with 10 bases between. CDR3 length equals 13 residues. The CDR3 sequence is CASSLMLGYEQYF. CDR3 DNA sequence: TGTGCCAGCAGCCTTATGCTCGGCTACGAGCAGTACTTC.

The chain carries TRBV27 and TRBJ1-6, with 9 bases lining up with TRBD1. Trimming removed 5 bases from V and 9 bases from J; junction bases left unmatched: 8. The CDR3 totals 15 residues. Germline V CDR1 and CDR2: MNHEY, SMNVEV (reference sequence). DNA of the CDR3: TGTGCCAGCAGTCCAGAACAGGGGGCAGGTTCACCCCTCCACTTT. It translates to CASSPEQGAGSPLHF.

The chain couples TRBV7-2 to TRBJ1-4, with 7 bases lining up with TRBD1. This CDR3 comprises 14 residues. Germline lookup yields CDR1 SGHTA and CDR2 FQGNSA. After removal of 3 bases from V and 8 bases from J, the junction contained 6 bases not matched to a gene. CDR3 sequence (DNA): TGTGCCAGCAGCTTGGGGACAGCGGCCGAAAAACTGTTTTTT. Translated: CASSLGTAAEKLFF.

This sequence joins TRBV5-4 and TRBJ1-2, with 8 bases fitting TRBD1. Germline V gives CDR1 SGHNT, CDR2 YYREEE (reference sequence). Losses at the gene ends were 4 bases for V and 3 bases for J; bases not matched to a gene: 8. The CDR3 is 15 residues long. The CDR3 loop is CASSRPLTGDYGYTF. CDR3 sequence (DNA): TGTGCCAGCAGCCGGCCTTTGACAGGGGACTATGGCTACACCTTC.

The chain employs TRBV27 and TRBJ2-3; 7 bases are a match to TRBD2. The CDR3 is made up of 16 amino acids. Germline assignment: CDR1 MNHEY and CDR2 SMNVEV (reference sequence). Trimming removed 2 bases from V and 1 base from J; junction bases left unmatched: 6. CDR3 nucleotides: TGTGCCAGCAGTTTAATCCCTAGCGGAGGCACAGATACGCAGTATTTT. Amino acid sequence: CASSLIPSGGTDTQYF.

V gene TRBV5-4 combines with J gene TRBJ1-4, with D tentatively TRBD1 (6 bases). Germline V CDR1 and CDR2: SGHNT, YYREEE (reference sequence). CDR3 size: 16 residues. With 4 bases removed from V and 2 bases from J, the gap between germline ends came to 15 bases. CDR3: CASSGGPGRTNEKLFF. In nucleotides, the CDR3 is TGTGCCAGCAGCGGGGGCCCGGGACGGACTAATGAAAAACTGTTTTTT.

The CDR3 DNA is TGTGCCAGCAGCTTAGGTCTTGACGGGTCGAACTATGGCTACACCTTC. As protein: CASSLGLDGSNYGYTF. J is TRBJ1-2 and V is TRBV7-2; D is unclear. This CDR3 has 16 amino acids. V dropped 1 base and J dropped 2 bases, with 14 bases sitting between them. Germline V lookup: CDR1 SGHTA, CDR2 FQGNSA.

V usage is TRBV5-8 and J usage is TRBJ1-6, with 9 bases lining up with TRBD1. The length of the CDR3 is 15 residues. Unmatched junction bases numbered 8, after V lost 4 bases and J lost 9 bases. Germline assignment: CDR1 SGHTS and CDR2 YDEGEE. CDR3 coding DNA: TGTGCCAGCAGCGTACTAACAGGGGGCCTTTCACCCCTCCACTTT. Protein sequence: CASSVLTGGLSPLHF.

The rearrangement links TRBV7-9 to TRBJ1-2; D is possibly TRBD1 (6 bases). The germline CDR1 and CDR2 sequences are SEHNR and FQNEAQ (reference sequence). V lost 2 bases and J lost 5, with 15 bases in between. The CDR3 totals 15 residues. CDR3 sequence reads: CASSLYDRPGYGYTF. The CDR3 DNA is TGTGCCAGCAGCTTATATGACAGGCCCGGTTATGGCTACACCTTC.

The V gene is TRBV30, the J gene TRBJ2-3; TRBD2 aligns across 8 bases. The trim removed 1 base at V and 4 bases at J, leaving 13 bases unmatched. The germline V gene has CDR1 GTSNPN and CDR2 SVGIG (reference sequence). This CDR3 has 17 residues. The CDR3 loop reads CAWSAYGGAILPDTQYF. The CDR3 region has the DNA TGTGCCTGGAGTGCGTACGGGGGGGCCATTTTACCAGATACGCAGTATTTT.

The DNA for the CDR3 is TGTGCCAGCAACATAGGGGTCCAGGACAATGAGCAGTTCTTC. Translation gives CASNIGVQDNEQFF. The chain joins TRBV2 to TRBJ2-1; possibly TRBD1 for D (5 bases). CDR1 is SNHLY and CDR2 is FYNNEI in the germline V gene. This CDR3 has 14 residues. The V end lost 7 bases, the J end lost 5 bases, and 15 bases lay between the germline ends.

This clone appeared a few times. V gene TRBV7-2 combines with J gene TRBJ2-5, with D perhaps TRBD1 (6 bases). The V end lost 2 bases, the J end lost 2 bases, and 9 bases lay between the germline ends. This CDR3 is built from 14 residues. In germline, CDR1 is SGHTA, CDR2 FQGNSA. CDR3: CASSLTGQQETQYF. The CDR3, as DNA: TGTGCCAGCAGCTTAACAGGGCAACAAGAGACCCAGTACTTC. Based on the CDR3 plus reference TRBV7-2 and TRBJ2-5, the full variable domain is GAGVSQSPSNKVTEKGKDVELRCDPISGHTALYWYRQSLGQGLEFLIYFQGNSAPDKSGLPSDRFSAERTGGSVSTLTIQRTQQEDSAVYLCASSLTGQQETQYFGPGTRLLVL.

The genes are TRBV5-6 and TRBJ1-5; D is ambiguous. This CDR3 is built from 13 residues. Germline V gene sequence: CDR1 SGHDT, CDR2 YYEEEE. V lost 0 bases, J lost 4 bases, and 5 bases lay in between. The CDR3 DNA sequence: TGTGCCAGCAGCTTGGCGGGGAATCAGCCCCAGCATTTT. This translates into CASSLAGNQPQHF.

The V and J genes are TRBV30 and TRBJ1-5; 7 bases are a match to TRBD1. This CDR3 region has 15 residues. The J segment lost 2 bases and the V segment lost 2 bases, leaving 6 bases of the junction unmatched. The germline CDR1 and CDR2 sequences are GTSNPN and SVGIG (reference sequence). The DNA for the CDR3 is TGTGCCTGGAGTAAGGGGGCAGTCGGCAATCAGCCCCAGCATTTT. Translation: CAWSKGAVGNQPQHF. The full variable domain, completed using reference TRBV30 and TRBJ1-5, is SQTIHQWPATLVQPVGSPLSLECTVEGTSNPNLYWYRQAAGRGLQLLFYSVGIGQISSEVPQNLSASRPQDRQFILSSKKLLLSDSGFYLCAWSKGAVGNQPQHFGDGTRLSIL.

The rearrangement joins TRBV5-6 to TRBJ1-3; D remains ambiguous. V dropped 0 bases and J dropped 0 bases, with 10 bases sitting between them. The germline CDR1 and CDR2 sequences are SGHDT and YYEEEE. The CDR3 loop spans 16 amino acids. The CDR3 here is CASSLATVNSGNTIYF. In nucleotides, the CDR3 is TGTGCCAGCAGCTTGGCTACTGTGAACTCTGGAAACACCATATATTTT.

The chain combines TRBV2 with TRBJ1-3; D uncertain. With 8 bases removed from V and 0 bases from J, the gap between germline ends came to 8 bases. The CDR3 has 13 residues. Germline V gene sequence: CDR1 SNHLY, CDR2 FYNNEI. The CDR3 loop is CASRSSSGNTIYF. The CDR3, as DNA: TGTGCCAGCCGTTCTAGCTCTGGAAACACCATATATTTT.

V gene TRBV5-5 combines with J gene TRBJ2-7; no firm D call. Trimming pared 4 bases from V and 6 bases from J, leaving 11 bases between. Per the germline V gene, CDR1 is SGHKS and CDR2 is YYEKEE (reference sequence). The CDR3 is 12 residues long. This chain's CDR3 is CASSRESSEQYF. CDR3 bases: TGTGCCAGCAGCCGAGAGAGTAGCGAGCAGTACTTC.

The chain combines TRBV25-1 with TRBJ1-4, with 7 bases lining up with TRBD1. V gave up 4 bases and J gave up 6 bases; unmatched junction bases: 11. CDR3 length equals 16 residues. CDR1 and CDR2 (germline): MGHDK, SYGVNS. The CDR3 DNA reads TGTGCCAGCAGTGCTCATTCGACAGGGATGTATGAAAAACTGTTTTTT. This encodes CASSAHSTGMYEKLFF.

The count of this clone is one. This rearrangement joins TRBV7-2 to TRBJ2-3, with a weak D call TRBD1 (6 bases). This CDR3 is 14 amino acids long. Trimming removed 5 bases at V and 5 bases at J, with 14 bases between. CDR1 SGHTA and CDR2 FQGNSA come from the germline V gene. The chain's CDR3 is CASSTRQARDTQYF. CDR3 DNA: TGTGCCAGCAGCACGCGACAGGCGAGAGATACGCAGTATTTT.

This clone was detected a few times. The chain combines TRBV7-2 with TRBJ1-5; D remains ambiguous. CDR1 SGHTA and CDR2 FQGNSA come from the germline V gene. Trimming pared 2 bases from V and 5 bases from J, leaving 16 bases between. The length of the CDR3 is 16 residues. CDR3 nucleotides: TGTGCCAGCAGCTTAAAAAATGTGGCCGGAGATCAGCCCCAGCATTTT. It is translated as CASSLKNVAGDQPQHF.

The V gene is TRBV19, the J gene TRBJ1-5, with TRBD1 matching 9 bases. With V trimmed by 8 bases and J by 4 bases, 12 bases remained unmatched. The V gene's germline CDR1 is LNHDA and CDR2 SQIVND (reference sequence). The CDR3 is made up of 16 amino acids. Written as DNA, the CDR3 is TGTGCCAGTTCCTCGGGACAGGGCAAGTTTAATCAGCCCCAGCATTTT. It specifies CASSSGQGKFNQPQHF.

The chain's CDR3 is CASAPGTGSYEQYF. CDR3 DNA: TGCGCCAGCGCCCCCGGGACAGGGTCCTACGAGCAGTACTTC. V gene TRBV4-1 combines with J gene TRBJ2-7, with TRBD1 matching over 9 bases. The CDR3 contains 14 residues. V was clipped by 8 bases and J by 1 base; unmatched bases: 6. In germline, CDR1 is MGHRA, CDR2 YSYEKL.

The V gene is TRBV28, the J gene TRBJ1-2, with 7 bases aligning to TRBD1. This CDR3 is built from 16 residues. CDR1 MDHEN and CDR2 SYDVKM come from the germline V gene. V lost 6 bases to trimming and J lost 4 bases; unmatched junction nucleotides: 14. CDR3 nucleotides: TGTGCCAGCAGAGAACACAGGGGAGGCCTTGCCTATGGCTACACCTTC. Residues: CASREHRGGLAYGYTF.